The 18 T cell receptor beta chains below were found in one sample sequenced in a study of blood T cell repertoires in COVID-19. Profiling relied on immunoSEQ multiplex PCR, and the TCRdb table lists in-frame clones only, not all of them. The repertoire consists of around 140,000 clones, with approximately 90% occurring once and the leading ten covering about 2%. Input material: peripheral blood. The receptors come from a man in his sixties or seventies with active COVID-19.

This clone was counted once. Other DNA sequences in this sample translate to the same CDR3. The V call is TRBV6-5, the J call TRBJ1-2; tentative D call: TRBD1 (5 bases). The germline gives CDR1 MNHEY, CDR2 SVGAGI. This CDR3 comprises 14 residues. With 5 bases removed from V and 1 base from J, the gap between germline ends came to 11 bases. The CDR3 DNA follows: TGTGCCAGCAGTCTCACGCAGGGTAACTATGGCTACACCTTC. Translating it yields CASSLTQGNYGYTF.

The J gene is TRBJ1-6, the V gene TRBV10-3, with D maybe TRBD1 (6 bases). This CDR3 is 13 amino acids long. Trimming cost V 7 bases and J 7 bases, with 11 bases left between them. Germline V CDR1 and CDR2: ENHRY, SYGVKD. The CDR3 is CAIKGGPNSPLHF. The CDR3 DNA is TGTGCCATCAAGGGGGGGCCAAATTCACCCCTCCACTTT.

J is TRBJ1-1 and V is TRBV6-2 or TRBV6-3; D unclear. The germline V and J ends were trimmed by 5 bases and 3 bases, with 13 bases remaining between them. Germline V CDR1 and CDR2: MNHEY, SVGEGT. This CDR3 spans 14 amino acids. CDR3 nucleotides: TGTGCCAGCAGTGAGAGTTGGGCATACACTGAAGCTTTCTTT. The encoded protein is CASSESWAYTEAFF.

The chain couples TRBV10-3 to TRBJ1-5; no clear D. CDR3 length: 13 amino acids. The V end lost 6 bases, the J end lost 4 bases, and 10 bases lay between the germline ends. CDR1 is ENHRY and CDR2 is SYGVKD in the germline V gene. The CDR3 reads CAISEGENQPQHF. DNA of the CDR3: TGTGCCATCAGCGAAGGAGAGAATCAGCCCCAGCATTTT.

The V call is TRBV14, the J call TRBJ2-7; D is uncertain. Per the germline V gene, CDR1 is SGHDN and CDR2 is FVKESK. The CDR3 length is 13 residues. Trimming pared 0 bases from V and 6 bases from J, leaving 9 bases between. The CDR3 sequence is CASSQDYSTEQYF. For the CDR3, the DNA is TGTGCCAGCAGCCAAGATTATAGCACCGAGCAGTACTTC.

There are a few counts of this clone. This chain links TRBV7-6 with TRBJ2-1; D is possibly TRBD2 (6 bases). The CDR3 is 15 amino acids. From germline, CDR1 is SGHVS and CDR2 FNYEAQ. Trimming stripped 5 bases from V and 6 bases from J, with 17 bases between. The CDR3 DNA sequence: TGTGCCAGCAGCCAACCCTTTACTAGCCCCAATGAGCAGTTCTTC. Its translation is CASSQPFTSPNEQFF.

J is TRBJ2-7 and V is TRBV28; 8 bases are shared with TRBD1. The junction had 11 bases not matched to a gene; V was cut back by 7 bases and J by 3 bases. Germline assignment: CDR1 MDHEN and CDR2 SYDVKM. This CDR3 is built from 15 residues. The CDR3 bases are TGTGCCAGCAACCTAAGACAGGGGATTTACTACGAGCAGTACTTC. Residues: CASNLRQGIYYEQYF.

This clone appeared once. The V call is TRBV6-5, the J call TRBJ2-7; tentatively, D is TRBD1 (6 bases). The CDR3 is 13 amino acids. Trimming took 7 bases from V and 7 from J, leaving 17 bases between them. Germline V lookup: CDR1 MNHEY, CDR2 SVGAGI. Here the CDR3 reads CASTSNQGYEQYF. As DNA, the CDR3 is TGTGCCAGCACTTCAAACCAGGGGTATGAGCAGTACTTC.

The chain carries TRBV10-1 and TRBJ2-1; 13 bases are a match to TRBD2. The germline gives CDR1 WNHNN, CDR2 SYGVQD (reference sequence). V lost 6 bases and J lost 8; bases outside the gene matches: 4. The CDR3 consists of 14 residues. CDR3 loop: CASSPGLAGHEQFF. In DNA, the CDR3 is TGCGCCAGCAGCCCGGGACTAGCGGGACATGAGCAGTTCTTC.

The gene calls are TRBV7-3 and TRBJ2-3; no reliable D call. Per the germline V gene, CDR1 is SGHTA and CDR2 is FQGTGA. V was pared by 0 bases and J by 5 bases, with 12 bases between. There are 15 residues in the CDR3. CDR3 nucleotide sequence: TGTGCCAGCAGCTTAACGGTTTTGGTAGAAGATACGCAGTATTTT. Translation: CASSLTVLVEDTQYF.

The chain has TRBV3-1 (or the pseudogene TRBV3-2) and TRBJ2-1; tentatively, D is TRBD2 (5 bases). This CDR3 is 14 amino acids long. CDR1 and CDR2 from the germline V gene are LGHDT and YNNKEL (reference sequence). Trimming removed 4 bases from V and 5 bases from J, with 12 bases in between. CDR3 sequence (DNA): TGTGCCAGCAGCCCTTGGCTAGCCCACAATGAGCAGTTCTTC. It yields the protein CASSPWLAHNEQFF.

V usage is TRBV7-9 and J usage is TRBJ2-7, with D perhaps matching TRBD1 (6 bases). Between the trimmed V and J ends, which lost 7 bases and 5 bases, there was a span of 9 bases. The CDR3 extends over 11 amino acids. CDR1 SEHNR and CDR2 FQNEAQ come from the germline V gene (reference sequence). The CDR3 DNA is TGTGCCAGCACTTACAGGGACGAGCAGTACTTC. Translated, it gives CASTYRDEQYF.

V usage is TRBV19 and J usage is TRBJ2-5; TRBD2 matches at 7 bases. The CDR3 runs to 14 residues. CDR1 is LNHDA and CDR2 is SQIVND in the germline V gene (reference sequence). The J segment lost 2 bases and the V segment lost 5 bases, leaving 5 bases of the junction unmatched. This CDR3 is CASSHRGVQETQYF. The CDR3 nucleotides read TGTGCCAGTAGTCATCGGGGGGTTCAAGAGACCCAGTACTTC.

This chain's CDR3 is CATSSPGGRNQPQHF. CDR3 sequence (DNA): TGTGCCACCAGCAGCCCCGGGGGACGCAATCAGCCCCAGCATTTT. The V and J genes are TRBV15 and TRBJ1-5, with a weak D call TRBD1 (5 bases). Germline CDR1 reads LNHNV; CDR2 reads YYDKDF (reference sequence). Trimming took off 3 bases at V and 2 bases at J, with 11 bases between the two ends. The CDR3 consists of 15 residues.

The chain carries TRBV28 and TRBJ2-5, with D maybe TRBD1 (5 bases). There are 13 residues in the CDR3. With 4 bases removed from V and 5 bases from J, the gap between germline ends came to 11 bases. Germline values: CDR1 MDHEN, CDR2 SYDVKM. The CDR3: CASSSLGVETQYF. CDR3 nucleotides: TGTGCCAGCAGTTCGCTAGGGGTGGAGACCCAGTACTTC.

V is TRBV6-5 and J is TRBJ1-5; no clear D gene. V dropped 6 bases and J dropped 0 bases, with 6 bases sitting between them. Germline V lookup: CDR1 MNHEY, CDR2 SVGAGI. This CDR3 comprises 13 residues. This CDR3 reads CASSRYSNQPQHF. The CDR3 DNA sequence: TGTGCCAGCAGCAGGTATAGCAATCAGCCCCAGCATTTT.

The chain recombines TRBV28 with TRBJ2-2, with D maybe TRBD2 (5 bases). The germline V and J ends were trimmed by 4 bases and 5 bases, with 11 bases remaining between them. The CDR3 consists of 14 residues. Looked up from germline, CDR1 is MDHEN and CDR2 is SYDVKM. CDR3 DNA sequence: TGTGCCAGCAGTTCGTACGGGGATACCGGGGAGCTGTTTTTT. Protein sequence: CASSSYGDTGELFF. Full variable domain (rest looked up from reference TRBV28 and TRBJ2-2): DVKVTQSSRYLVKRTGEKVFLECVQDMDHENMFWYRQDPGLGLRLIYFSYDVKMKEKGDIPEGYSVSREKKERFSLILESASTNQTSMYLCASSSYGDTGELFFGEGSRLTVL.

The chain combines TRBV24-1 with TRBJ1-1; D call uncertain. With 4 bases removed from V and 0 bases from J, the gap between germline ends came to 5 bases. The germline V gene encodes CDR1 KGHDR and CDR2 SFDVKD. CDR3 length equals 13 residues. CDR3 loop: CATSEGLNTEAFF. Written as DNA, the CDR3 is TGTGCCACCAGTGAGGGCTTGAACACTGAAGCTTTCTTT.